The text below deals with one TCR beta chain. This sample was included in a study of blood T cell repertoires in COVID-19. Study as a whole: The United States, Italy and Spain provided the acute and convalescent COVID-19 samples.

Sequencing used immunoSEQ multiplex PCR; TCRdb keeps in-frame clones, though not all of them. This sample carries 250,000 to 350,000 clones, roughly 84% of them seen once, and the ten largest clones take more than 1.2%. The V gene lost 0 bases and the J gene lost 9 bases, with 12 bases spanning the gap. From germline, CDR1 is LGHNA and CDR2 YNFKEQ. The CDR3 extends over 15 amino acids. The rearrangement joins TRBV4-2 to TRBJ1-6, with no clear D. The source is a human donor with COVID-19, enrolled during active disease. The donor label of this sample is uncertain. Sequenced sample: peripheral blood. The CDR3 spells CASSQDRFLGSPLHF. The CDR3 coding sequence is TGTGCCAGCAGCCAAGATCGGTTCCTCGGTTCACCCCTCCACTTT.